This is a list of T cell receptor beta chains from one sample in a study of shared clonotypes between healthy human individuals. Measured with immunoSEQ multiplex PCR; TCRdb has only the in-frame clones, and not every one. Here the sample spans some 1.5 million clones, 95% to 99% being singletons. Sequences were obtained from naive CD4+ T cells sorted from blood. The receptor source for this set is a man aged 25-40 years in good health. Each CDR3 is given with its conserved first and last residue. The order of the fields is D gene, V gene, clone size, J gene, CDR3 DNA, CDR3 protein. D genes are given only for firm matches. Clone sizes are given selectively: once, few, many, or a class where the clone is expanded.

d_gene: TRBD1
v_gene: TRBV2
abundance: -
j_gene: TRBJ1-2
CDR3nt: TGTGCCAGCAGCGGGACAGTGACCTATGGCTACACCTTC
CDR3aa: CASSGTVTYGYTF

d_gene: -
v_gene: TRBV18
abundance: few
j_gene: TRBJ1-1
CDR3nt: TGTGCCAGCTCACCGGACACTGAAGCTTTCTTT
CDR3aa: CASSPDTEAFF

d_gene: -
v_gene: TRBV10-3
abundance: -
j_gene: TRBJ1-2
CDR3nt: TGTGCCATCAGTGAGTCTGAGGACCGGTATGGCTACACCTTC
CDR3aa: CAISESEDRYGYTF

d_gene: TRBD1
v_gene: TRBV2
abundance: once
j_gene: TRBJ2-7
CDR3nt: TGTGCCAGCAGTGAAGCGCTTCAGGGACAGGGTTACTCCTGG
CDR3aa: CASSEALQGQGYSW

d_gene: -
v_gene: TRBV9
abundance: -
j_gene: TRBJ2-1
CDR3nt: TGTGCCAGCAGCGTGGAGCTCCTCTACAATGAGCAGTTCTTC
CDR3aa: CASSVELLYNEQFF

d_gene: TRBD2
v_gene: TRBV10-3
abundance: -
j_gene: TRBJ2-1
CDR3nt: TGTGCCATCAGTGAGCCCCTACTAGCGGGAGGGAACAATGAGCAGTTCTTC
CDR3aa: CAISEPLLAGGNNEQFF

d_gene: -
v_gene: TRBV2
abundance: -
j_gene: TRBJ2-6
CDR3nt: TGTGCCAGCAGTGAGGGGGGCAGAGCTAGACCCTCTGGGGCCAACGTCCTGACTTTC
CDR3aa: CASSEGGRARPSGANVLTF

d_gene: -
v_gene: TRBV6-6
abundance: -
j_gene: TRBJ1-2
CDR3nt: TGTGCCAGCAGCAGCCGAGGAGGAGAAGCTAACTATGGCTACACCTTC
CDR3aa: CASSSRGGEANYGYTF

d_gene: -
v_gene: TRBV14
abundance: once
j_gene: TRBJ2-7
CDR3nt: TGTGCCAGCAGCCAACTTTTGAGGGGTCCGTACGAGCAGTACTTC
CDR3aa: CASSQLLRGPYEQYF

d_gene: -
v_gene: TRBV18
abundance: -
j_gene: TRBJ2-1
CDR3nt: TGTGCCAGCTCACCAGACTCTAGGGGGGGAAATGAGCAGTTCTTC
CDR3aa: CASSPDSRGGNEQFF

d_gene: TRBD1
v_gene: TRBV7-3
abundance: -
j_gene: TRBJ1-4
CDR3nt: TGTGCCAGCAGCGGCACGACAGGGTTCGGTGAAAAACTGTTTTTT
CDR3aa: CASSGTTGFGEKLFF

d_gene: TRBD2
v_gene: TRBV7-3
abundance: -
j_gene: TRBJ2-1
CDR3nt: TGTGCCAGCAGCCCCCAAGTCCTTGGGACTAGCGACTACAATGAGCAGTTCTTC
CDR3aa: CASSPQVLGTSDYNEQFF

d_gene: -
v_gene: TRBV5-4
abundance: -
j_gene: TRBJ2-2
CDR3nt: TGTGCCAGCAGCTTCTCCCGCCCCGGGGGGGAGCTGTTTTTT
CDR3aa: CASSFSRPGGELFF

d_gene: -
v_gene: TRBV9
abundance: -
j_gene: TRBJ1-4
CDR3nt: TGTGCCAGCAGCGGAGCACTTACAGGGAATCCATCGGAAAAACTGTTTTTT
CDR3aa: CASSGALTGNPSEKLFF

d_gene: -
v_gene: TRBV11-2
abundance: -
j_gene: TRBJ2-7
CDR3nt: TGTGCCAGCAGCTTAGGAGGGTTCCTAGACGAGCAGTACTTC
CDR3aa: CASSLGGFLDEQYF

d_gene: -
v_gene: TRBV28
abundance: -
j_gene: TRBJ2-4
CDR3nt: TGTGCCAGCAGTCAAGAGAGACGGGTCAAAAACATTCAGTACTTC
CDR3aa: CASSQERRVKNIQYF

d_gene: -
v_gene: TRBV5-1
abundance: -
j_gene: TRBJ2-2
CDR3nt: TGCGCCAGCAGTCTTGTTTCGGGGATGAGCACCGGGGAGCTGTTTTTT
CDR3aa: CASSLVSGMSTGELFF

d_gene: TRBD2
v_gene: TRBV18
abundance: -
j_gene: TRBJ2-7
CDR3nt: TGTGCCAGCTCACTTCCGACTAGCGTTGGGTACGAGCAGTACTTC
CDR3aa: CASSLPTSVGYEQYF

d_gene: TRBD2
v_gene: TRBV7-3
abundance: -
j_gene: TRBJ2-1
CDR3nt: TGTGCCAGCAGTCTCAATTCCCTCACTAGCGGGAGTATTAATGAGCAGTTCTTC
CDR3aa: CASSLNSLTSGSINEQFF

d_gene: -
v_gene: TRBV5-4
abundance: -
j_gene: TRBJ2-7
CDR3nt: TGTGCCAGCAGCTTGCAGAATTCCTACGAGCAGTACTTC
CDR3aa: CASSLQNSYEQYF

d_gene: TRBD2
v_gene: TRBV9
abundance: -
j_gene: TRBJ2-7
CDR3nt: TGTGCCAGCAGCGTAGAGGGTCTAGCGGGGGAGCAGTACTTC
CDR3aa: CASSVEGLAGEQYF

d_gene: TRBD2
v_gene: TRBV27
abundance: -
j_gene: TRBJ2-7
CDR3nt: TGTGCCAGCAGGAAAGCGGGGTCCTACGAGCAGTACTTC
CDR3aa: CASRKAGSYEQYF

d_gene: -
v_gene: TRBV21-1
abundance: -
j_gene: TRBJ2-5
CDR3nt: TGTGCCAGCAGCAGCCCGCGGGGGGACCAAGAGACCCAGTACTTC
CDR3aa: CASSSPRGDQETQYF

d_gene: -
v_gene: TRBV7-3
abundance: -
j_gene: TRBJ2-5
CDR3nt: TGTGCCAGCAGCTTCGGCCCCCAAGAGACCCAGTACTTC
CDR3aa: CASSFGPQETQYF